These 19 T cell receptor beta chains were sequenced from one sample in a study of cytomegalovirus exposure and HLA in healthy donors. The study ran its PCR with 60 Vbeta and 13 Jbeta primers. Clones were read by immunoSEQ multiplex PCR, and TCRdb kept only the in-frame ones, dropping some. The sample has about 170,000 clones, over 65% seen once. Sequencing input: PBMCs. Receptors were obtained from a female donor in good health and CMV-seronegative.

The gene calls are TRBV9 and TRBJ2-7; 7 positions match TRBD2. The J segment lost 4 bases and the V segment lost 3 bases, leaving 13 bases of the junction unmatched. Germline-derived CDR1 and CDR2 are SGDLS and YYNGEE. The CDR3 runs to 16 residues. The CDR3 sequence: CASSELPSSGVYEQYF. In DNA, the CDR3 is TGTGCCAGCAGCGAGTTACCATCTAGCGGAGTATACGAGCAGTACTTC.

V gene TRBV5-5 combines with J gene TRBJ2-6; no clear D. Trimming shortened V by 2 bases and J by 2 bases, and 11 bases separated the two germline ends. The CDR3 contains 16 residues. Germline CDR1 SGHKS, CDR2 YYEKEE (reference sequence). The CDR3 is CASSFERRAGANVLTF. The DNA of the CDR3 is TGTGCCAGCAGCTTCGAACGCCGCGCTGGGGCCAACGTCCTGACTTTC.

J is TRBJ1-2 and V is TRBV9; no clear D gene. Germline CDR1 SGDLS, CDR2 YYNGEE. The CDR3 runs 11 residues. V gave up 3 bases and J gave up 7 bases, with 7 bases separating them. DNA for the CDR3: TGTGCCAGCAGCGCCCCCAGTGGCTACACCTTC. This codes for CASSAPSGYTF.

The chain combines TRBV7-3 with TRBJ2-5, with TRBD1 as a possible D gene (6 bases). The germline CDR1 and CDR2 sequences are SGHTA and FQGTGA. Between the trimmed V and J ends, which lost 1 base and 5 bases, there was a span of 17 bases. The CDR3 consists of 16 residues. The CDR3 region is CASSLNRGTGSETQYF. The CDR3, as DNA: TGTGCCAGCAGCTTAAATAGGGGGACGGGGTCGGAGACCCAGTACTTC.

As to this clone: Compared with germline, one end of the junction differs, possibly owing to a read error. In DNA form, the CDR3 reads TGTGCCAGCAGTTGGGCCCCGACAGCGAATTCACCTCTCCACTTT. Residues: CASSWAPTANSPLHF. The chain carries TRBV2 and TRBJ1-6, with D maybe TRBD1 (5 bases). CDR1 is SNHLY, CDR2 FYNNEI, per germline. The CDR3 covers 15 residues.

The V gene is TRBV7-9, the J gene TRBJ2-1; D may be TRBD1 (5 bases). V was shortened by 3 bases and J by 7 bases, with 13 bases between the two germline ends. The CDR3 extends over 14 amino acids. Germline V lookup: CDR1 SEHNR, CDR2 FQNEAQ (reference sequence). CDR3 coding DNA: TGTGCCAGCAGCTTGAATCTTAGGGGTAATGAGCAGTTCTTC. Protein product: CASSLNLRGNEQFF.

The chain has TRBV30 and TRBJ1-6, with TRBD1 matching 10 bases. This CDR3 is built from 19 residues. V shed 2 bases and J 5 bases; nucleotides not matched to a gene: 15. Per the germline V gene, CDR1 is GTSNPN and CDR2 is SVGIG (reference sequence). The CDR3 sequence is CAWSPGTGVFQFNNSPLHF. DNA for the CDR3: TGTGCCTGGAGTCCCGGGACAGGGGTGTTCCAATTCAATAATTCACCCCTCCACTTT.

CDR3: CASSLMAGEFYEQYF. CDR3 nucleotides: TGTGCCAGCAGCTTGATGGCGGGGGAGTTCTACGAGCAGTACTTC. This chain connects TRBV7-3 to TRBJ2-7; TRBD2 agrees at 7 bases. This CDR3 has 15 residues. Trimming cost V 3 bases and J 3 bases; bases outside gene matches: 8. Germline V gene lookup returns CDR1 SGHTA and CDR2 FQGTGA.

This clone was found a few times. The chain couples TRBV5-1 to TRBJ2-7, with 8 bases matching TRBD1. The CDR3 length is 15 residues. V lost 2 bases and J lost 2; bases outside the gene matches: 6. CDR1 and CDR2 from the germline V gene are SGHRS and YFSETQ. CDR3: CASSLLGTGAYEQYF. In DNA form, the CDR3 reads TGCGCCAGCAGCTTACTTGGGACAGGTGCCTACGAGCAGTACTTC.

The J gene is TRBJ2-3, the V gene TRBV9; tentatively, D is TRBD1 (5 bases). V was shortened by 0 bases and J by 4 bases, with 12 bases between the two germline ends. The CDR3 runs to 15 residues. Germline V gene sequence: CDR1 SGDLS, CDR2 YYNGEE. The CDR3 region is CASSVAREKADTQYF. In DNA form, the CDR3 reads TGTGCCAGCAGCGTAGCCAGGGAAAAAGCAGATACGCAGTATTTT.

In its sample, this clone was seen a few times. The V gene is TRBV5-6, the J gene TRBJ1-1; no definite D call. Trimming left V 0 bases short and J 1 base short, with 7 bases between. This CDR3 spans 14 amino acids. Germline V lookup: CDR1 SGHDT, CDR2 YYEEEE. DNA for the CDR3: TGTGCCAGCAGCTTGGGGCGGAAGAACACTGAAGCTTTCTTT. Translating it yields CASSLGRKNTEAFF.

The chain carries TRBV7-9 and TRBJ1-3, with unresolved D. The CDR3 extends over 16 amino acids. The germline V gene encodes CDR1 SEHNR and CDR2 FQNEAQ (reference sequence). Trimming took off 1 base at V and 0 bases at J, with 10 bases between the two ends. This CDR3 is CASSLGRESSGNTIYF. CDR3 bases: TGTGCCAGCAGCTTAGGGAGGGAGAGCTCTGGAAACACCATATATTTT. The full variable domain, completed using reference TRBV7-9 and TRBJ1-3, is DTGVSQNPRHKITKRGQNVTFRCDPISEHNRLYWYRQTLGQGPEFLTYFQNEAQLEKSRLLSDRFSAERPKGSFSTLEIQRTEQGDSAMYLCASSLGRESSGNTIYFGEGSWLTVV.

The chain links TRBV18 to TRBJ2-2, with 10 bases aligning to TRBD1. V dropped 4 bases and J dropped 3; count of bases not matched to a gene: 2. CDR1 KGHSH and CDR2 LQKENI come from the germline V gene. This CDR3 region has 15 residues. CDR3 in DNA: TGTGCCAGCTCACAGGGGACAGGGGACACCGGGGAGCTGTTTTTT. Translating it yields CASSQGTGDTGELFF.

This chain uses TRBV10-3 with TRBJ2-6, with 9 bases identical to TRBD1. The J segment lost 3 bases and the V segment lost 3 bases, leaving 9 bases of the junction unmatched. The V gene's germline CDR1 is ENHRY and CDR2 SYGVKD. The CDR3 totals 18 residues. CDR3: CAISDTNRGRFGANVLTF. CDR3 nucleotide sequence: TGTGCCATCAGTGACACTAACAGGGGGCGCTTTGGGGCCAACGTCCTGACTTTC.

The rearrangement joins TRBV30 to TRBJ2-1; tentatively, D is TRBD1 (7 bases). The germline gives CDR1 GTSNPN, CDR2 SVGIG (reference sequence). Trimming stripped 3 bases from V and 4 bases from J, with 13 bases between. This CDR3 contains 14 residues. As DNA, the CDR3 is TGTGCCTGGAGAGAGGGGGCGGGATACAATGAGCAGTTCTTC. This encodes CAWREGAGYNEQFF.

The gene calls are TRBV5-1 and TRBJ2-1, with TRBD2 matching over 7 bases. The V gene end was trimmed by 2 bases and the J gene end by 3 bases; junction bases not matched to a gene: 14. The CDR3 extends over 18 amino acids. Germline V gives CDR1 SGHRS, CDR2 YFSETQ. The CDR3 is CASSFGLEGPSGYNEQFF. CDR3 sequence (DNA): TGCGCCAGCAGCTTTGGACTAGAAGGCCCGTCGGGCTACAATGAGCAGTTCTTC.

The chain employs TRBV7-3 and TRBJ2-3; 9 bases agree with TRBD2. Germline V lookup: CDR1 SGHTA, CDR2 FQGTGA. J was trimmed by 4 bases and V by 2 bases; bases with no gene match: 4. The CDR3 runs 15 residues. The CDR3 loop reads CASSLLAGVSDTQYF. DNA for the CDR3: TGTGCCAGCAGCTTATTAGCGGGGGTTTCAGATACGCAGTATTTT.

The gene calls are TRBV12-5 and TRBJ2-1, with 8 nucleotides matching TRBD2. This CDR3 contains 15 residues. Germline CDR1 LGHNT, CDR2 FRNRAP. V lost 3 bases, J lost 3 bases, and 4 bases stayed unmatched. The CDR3 region has the DNA TGTGCTAGTGGTTTTATAGCGGGGAGCTACAATGAGCAGTTCTTC. Translated: CASGFIAGSYNEQFF.

This rearrangement joins TRBV7-2 to TRBJ2-2; 11 nucleotides align to TRBD2. V was pared by 7 bases and J by 5 bases, with 6 bases of the junction left unmatched. In germline, CDR1 is SGHTA, CDR2 FQGNSA. The CDR3 is 15 residues long. The DNA for the CDR3 is TGTGCCAGCACCACTAGCGGGAGAGGGACCGGGGAGCTGTTTTTT. Amino acids: CASTTSGRGTGELFF.